This T cell receptor beta chain was identified during a study of identifying expanded T cells in peripheral blood. The study, taken as a whole, reports: About 1.3 clones differed between technical replicates, versus around 16 and 19 over time. Variance in clone template counts between approximately two-week samples significantly increased with total template count across all healthy donors.

The method was immunoSEQ multiplex PCR; TCRdb's version includes in-frame clones alone and lacks a portion of them. The data show about 80,000 clones, 80% to 90% seen once. The CDR3 covers 14 residues. CDR1 MNHEY and CDR2 SVGAGI come from the germline V gene. Trimming took off 2 bases at V and 3 bases at J, with 10 bases between the two ends. Collection occurred without any documented infections or immune events in donors. As concerns this clone: Its antigen is unidentified.

Sequenced: blood. The gene calls are TRBV6-5 and TRBJ1-1; D not certain. This TCR derives from a person aged 18-70 years in good health. The CDR3 loop reads CASSYGTDYTEAFF. Written as DNA, the CDR3 is TGTGCCAGCAGTTACGGAACAGACTACACTGAAGCTTTCTTT.